This passage covers 9 T cell receptor beta chains from one sample sequenced in a study of glioma-infiltrating T cells. The iRepertoire nested amplicon-rescue multiplex PCR amplified TCR alpha and beta CDR3s from RNA. TCRdb re-called the multiplex PCR reads with MiXCR, one entry per CDR3 protein. The data contain a few hundred thousand distinct CDR3 sequences, around 45% of them singletons. The sequenced sample was glioma tissue, nonneoplastic brain tissue, or PBMCs (not recorded which). These receptors all stem from a human donor with low-grade glioma or glioblastoma, undergoing nonglioma brain surgery, or in good health (not recorded which).

This chain joins TRBV28 and TRBJ2-7, with D perhaps matching TRBD2 (5 bases). Trimming took off 6 bases at V and 0 bases at J, with 15 bases between the two ends. Germline values: CDR1 MDHEN, CDR2 SYDVKM. This CDR3 region has 15 residues. This CDR3 reads CASSPVVASSYEQYF. CDR3 sequence (DNA): TGTGCCAGCAGCCCCGTGGTAGCGAGCTCCTACGAGCAGTACTTC.

The chain recombines TRBV12-3 or TRBV12-4 with TRBJ2-5; TRBD1 aligns across 7 bases. Trimming at V came to 1 base and at J to 1 base, leaving 3 bases not matched to a gene. The CDR3 is 15 amino acids. The DNA of the CDR3 is TGTGCCAGCAGTTTAGGACAGGGAACCCAAGAGACCCAGTACTTC. Its translation is CASSLGQGTQETQYF.

V gene TRBV28 combines with J gene TRBJ2-1; D is unclear. Trimming stripped 7 bases from V and 1 base from J, with 11 bases between. The germline CDR1 and CDR2 sequences are MDHEN and SYDVKM. The CDR3 sequence is 14 residues long. The CDR3 coding sequence is TGTGCCAGCACAAAAAAATTATCCTACAATGAGCAGTTCTTC. Its protein product is CASTKKLSYNEQFF.

This clonotype occurred a few times. The chain has TRBV7-2 and TRBJ2-7; a weak D match, TRBD2 (6 bases). V was shortened by 5 bases and J by 4 bases, with 12 bases between the two germline ends. The CDR3 sequence is 13 residues long. Germline V gene sequence: CDR1 SGHTA, CDR2 FQGNSA. The CDR3 here is CASSLSSAYEQYF. The CDR3 bases are TGTGCCAGCAGCCTATCTAGCGCGTACGAGCAGTACTTC.

In its sample, this clonotype was seen many times. The chain joins TRBV20-1 to TRBJ1-6; 9 nucleotides line up with TRBD1. This CDR3 comprises 15 residues. Germline lookup yields CDR1 DFQATT and CDR2 SNEGSKA (reference sequence). V was pared by 6 bases and J by 8 bases, with 11 bases of the junction left unmatched. The CDR3 region has the DNA TGCAGTGCGACAATGACAGGGGGAGTTGATTCACCCCTCCACTTT. Its protein is CSATMTGGVDSPLHF.

On this clonotype: Possible read error: a much larger clone is one base away. V and J are TRBV7-2 and TRBJ2-3; maybe TRBD2 (5 bases). The V and J ends lost 10 bases and 4 bases respectively, with 18 bases between them. Germline V gene sequence: CDR1 SGHTA, CDR2 FQGNSA. The length of the CDR3 is 14 residues. The CDR3 region has the DNA TGTGCCACAAATAGCGTCCTTGGGGCAGATACGCAGTATTTT. As protein: CATNSVLGADTQYF. The full variable domain, with the rest looked up from reference TRBV7-2 and TRBJ2-3, is GAGVSQSPSNKVTEKGKDVELRCDPISGHTALYWYRQSLGQGLEFLIYFQGNSAPDKSGLPSDRFSAERTGGSVSTLTIQRTQQEDSAVYLCATNSVLGADTQYFGPGTRLTVL.

The gene calls are TRBV7-2 and TRBJ2-7; 7 bases map to TRBD1. There are 14 residues in the CDR3. The germline V gene has CDR1 SGHTA and CDR2 FQGNSA. V gave up 3 bases and J gave up 7 bases; unmatched junction bases: 9. As DNA, the CDR3 is TGTGCCAGCAGCTTCCGGGACAGCAAATATGAGCAGTACTTC. Translation gives CASSFRDSKYEQYF.

Points on this clonotype: With a much larger clone just one base away, this may be a read error. This chain connects TRBV6-2 or TRBV6-3 to TRBJ1-5; D not certain. CDR3 length: 11 amino acids. Per the germline V gene, CDR1 is MNHEY and CDR2 is SVGEGT. The CDR3 region has the DNA TGTGCCAGCGGGCCCAATCAGCCCCATCATTTT. It specifies CASGPNQPHHF.

This clonotype was seen only a few times. One junction end does not reproduce the germline sequence, and a read error may be involved. The chain is built from TRBV4-1 and TRBJ1-2, with TRBD1 identical over 10 bases. The CDR3 spans 16 residues. The germline CDR1 and CDR2 sequences are MGHRA and YSYEKL. CDR3 in DNA: TGTGCCAGCAGCCGGGACAGGGGCGCTTCTAACTATGGCTACACCTTC. Residues: CASSRDRGASNYGYTF.